This T cell receptor beta chain is drawn from a study of breast tumors, draining lymph nodes, adjacent tissues. This clonotype was seen repeatedly, ten times or more. Its specificity is not known. The lymph nodes were axillary draining lymph nodes from breast cancer patients. TCRdb re-derived calls from the multiplex PCR reads in MiXCR, one entry per CDR3 protein. Of tens of thousands of distinct CDR3 sequences listed, 25% to 35% are singletons. Findings and limits, study-wide: Data fit most tumor T cells coming from lymph node, expanding in tumor. The lymph node origin of tumor T cells was framed as consistent with a hypothesis, not demonstrated. Tumor repertoires ranked between lymph nodes and nontumor tissue in diversity, with V and J gene preferences. Luminal-like breast cancer showed significantly greater tumor-nontumor repertoire similarity than basal-like breast cancer did.

The germline V gene has CDR1 SNHLY and CDR2 FYNNEI. Trimming pared 6 bases from V and 5 bases from J, leaving 16 bases between. There are 15 residues in the CDR3. V gene TRBV2 combines with J gene TRBJ2-2; D might be TRBD2 (5 bases). The receptor's source is a female donor with breast cancer. Some clones in this sample may be carry-over from other donors' samples. The sample consisted of axillary lymph node tissue. The CDR3, as DNA: TGTGCCAGCAGAATGGCTGGGAGTTTTACCGGGGAGCTGTTTTTT. Its protein is CASRMAGSFTGELFF. Supplemented by reference TRBV2 and TRBJ2-2, the full variable domain reads EPEVTQTPSHQVTQMGQEVILRCVPISNHLYFYWYRQILGQKVEFLVSFYNNEISEKSEIFDDQFSVERPDGSNFTLKIRSTKLEDSAMYFCASRMAGSFTGELFFGEGSRLTVL.